The T cell receptor (beta chain) described here comes from a study of control samples from healthy donors and cancer patients. The CDR3 extends over 15 amino acids. V was clipped by 4 bases and J by 4 bases, with 17 bases between them. Germline V gene lookup returns CDR1 SGHAT and CDR2 FQNNGV. Produced via immunoSEQ multiplex PCR; TCRdb's table is partial and in-frame only. The table shows approximately 150,000 clones, with 94% occurring only once. This chain uses TRBV11-2 with TRBJ2-7; D remains ambiguous. The sequenced sample was blood. The clonotype originates from a woman aged 18 to 35 in good health. CDR3 in DNA: TGTGCCAGCAGCTCCCCCCGGACCCCACCTTACGAGCAGTACTTC. Its translation is CASSSPRTPPYEQYF.